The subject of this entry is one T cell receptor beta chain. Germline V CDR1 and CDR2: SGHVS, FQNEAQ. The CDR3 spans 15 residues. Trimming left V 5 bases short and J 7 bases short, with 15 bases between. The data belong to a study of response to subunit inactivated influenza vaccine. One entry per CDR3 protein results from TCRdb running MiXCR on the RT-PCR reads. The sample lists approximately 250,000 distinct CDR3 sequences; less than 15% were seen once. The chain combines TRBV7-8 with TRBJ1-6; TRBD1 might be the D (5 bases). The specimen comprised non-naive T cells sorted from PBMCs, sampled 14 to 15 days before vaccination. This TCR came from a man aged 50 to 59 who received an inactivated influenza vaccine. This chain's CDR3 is CASSISGTGNSPLHF. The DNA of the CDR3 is TGTGCCAGCAGCATTTCCGGGACGGGGAATTCACCCCTCCACTTT.